Given below is one TCR beta chain in context. The sample is drawn from a study of cytomegalovirus exposure and HLA in healthy donors. V lost 1 base to trimming and J lost 6 bases; unmatched junction nucleotides: 6. The V gene's germline CDR1 is MGHRA and CDR2 YSYEKL. This CDR3 has 15 residues. The PCR had 60 Vbeta and 13 Jbeta primers. Here immunoSEQ multiplex PCR was the method, and the copy in TCRdb shows in-frame clones only, minus some. The profile covers around 170,000 clones, with approximately 80% appearing a single time and more than 1.4% taken by the ten largest. V usage is TRBV4-1 and J usage is TRBJ1-5; 7 bases match TRBD1. Source material: PBMCs. The clonotype comes from a male donor in good health and CMV-seronegative. CDR3 DNA sequence: TGCGCCAGCAGCCAAGTCGAAACAGGGGTTCAGCCCCAGCATTTT. This codes for CASSQVETGVQPQHF.